The present entry profiles one TCR beta chain with its context. The antigen remains unidentified. These data originate in a study of cytomegalovirus exposure and HLA in healthy donors. On the study more broadly: Genotyping showed 81% of over 350 donors falling in the Caucasian-associated ancestry cluster.

The PCR had 60 Vbeta and 13 Jbeta primers. Clones were sequenced by immunoSEQ multiplex PCR, and TCRdb holds only the in-frame ones, with some missing. The sample yields about 96,000 clones, approximately 75% seen once. The CDR3 is 13 amino acids. Trimming pared 8 bases from V and 12 bases from J, leaving 20 bases between. Per germline, CDR1 SNHLY and CDR2 FYNNEI. Study findings and constraints: Rarity held for most TCR sequences, but there were some public TCRs that occurred in many donors. In vitro data verified three CMV-associated chains as specific for CMV antigens. In a later analysis, TCR beta V- and J-gene trimming showed a link to a missense DCLRE1C variant.

The chain has TRBV2 and TRBJ2-4; a possible D gene is TRBD1 (6 bases). The sample comprised PBMCs. The clonotype was recovered from a woman in her 70s in good health and CMV-seropositive. The CDR3: CASRRDPQGGQYF. As DNA, the CDR3 is TGTGCCAGCCGCCGGGACCCCCAAGGGGGTCAGTACTTC.